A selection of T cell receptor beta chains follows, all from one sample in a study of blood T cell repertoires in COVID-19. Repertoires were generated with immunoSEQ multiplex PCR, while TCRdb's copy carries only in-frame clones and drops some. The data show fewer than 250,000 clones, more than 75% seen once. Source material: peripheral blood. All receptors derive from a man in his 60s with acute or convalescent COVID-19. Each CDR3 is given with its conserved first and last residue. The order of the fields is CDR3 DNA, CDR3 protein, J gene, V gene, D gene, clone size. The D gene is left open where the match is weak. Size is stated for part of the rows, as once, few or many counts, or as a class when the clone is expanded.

CDR3nt: TGTGCCAGCGACGGGAGGGAAGAGACCCAGTACTTC
CDR3aa: CASDGREETQYF
j_gene: TRBJ2-5
v_gene: TRBV27
d_gene: TRBD2
abundance: NA

CDR3nt: TGTGCCAGCAGCTTTTATGGACTAGCGGGGGGTATCGAGCAGTACTTC
CDR3aa: CASSFYGLAGGIEQYF
j_gene: TRBJ2-7
v_gene: TRBV7-9
d_gene: TRBD2
abundance: NA

CDR3nt: TGTGCCAGCCGAGTAGCGGGGTATAGCACAGATACGCAGTATTTT
CDR3aa: CASRVAGYSTDTQYF
j_gene: TRBJ2-3
v_gene: TRBV19
d_gene: TRBD2
abundance: NA

CDR3nt: TGTGCCAGCAGCTTGGGAGCTAGCGGGGCCACCTCCTACGAGCAGTACTTC
CDR3aa: CASSLGASGATSYEQYF
j_gene: TRBJ2-7
v_gene: TRBV5-5
d_gene: TRBD2
abundance: NA

CDR3nt: TGTGCCAGTAGTCCGGGGCAGGGGGCCGCCTTAGAGCCCCAGCATTTT
CDR3aa: CASSPGQGAALEPQHF
j_gene: TRBJ1-5
v_gene: TRBV19
d_gene: TRBD1
abundance: NA

CDR3nt: TGTGCCAGCAGCGTATTATCCCAAGAGACCCAGTACTTC
CDR3aa: CASSVLSQETQYF
j_gene: TRBJ2-5
v_gene: TRBV9
d_gene: NA
abundance: NA

CDR3nt: TGTGCCAGCAGTCCAAGTACAGGGGGAGGCGGCTACACCTTC
CDR3aa: CASSPSTGGGGYTF
j_gene: TRBJ1-2
v_gene: TRBV6-5
d_gene: TRBD1
abundance: NA

CDR3nt: TGTGCCATCAGTGAGGAGGGTGAGCAGTTCTTC
CDR3aa: CAISEEGEQFF
j_gene: TRBJ2-1
v_gene: TRBV10-3
d_gene: NA
abundance: NA

CDR3nt: TGTGCCAGCAGCTCGTACACAGATACGCAGTATTTT
CDR3aa: CASSSYTDTQYF
j_gene: TRBJ2-3
v_gene: TRBV7-2
d_gene: NA
abundance: NA

CDR3nt: TGTGCCAGCAGCTTCCGACAGACGGGCAACACCGGGGAGCTGTTTTTT
CDR3aa: CASSFRQTGNTGELFF
j_gene: TRBJ2-2
v_gene: TRBV5-4
d_gene: NA
abundance: NA

CDR3nt: TGTGCCAGCAGCTCCGGGGTTGGCTACACCTTC
CDR3aa: CASSSGVGYTF
j_gene: TRBJ1-2
v_gene: TRBV5-8
d_gene: NA
abundance: NA

CDR3nt: TGCGCCAGCAGCCAAGATTGGGGAGGGAGGGGCTACACCTTC
CDR3aa: CASSQDWGGRGYTF
j_gene: TRBJ1-2
v_gene: TRBV4-3
d_gene: NA
abundance: NA

CDR3nt: TGTGCCAGCAGCTTAGCCTCGGGAGGTCGGACAGATACGCAGTATTTT
CDR3aa: CASSLASGGRTDTQYF
j_gene: TRBJ2-3
v_gene: TRBV7-9
d_gene: TRBD2
abundance: NA

CDR3nt: TGTGCCAGCAGCCCGCGCTTGGGGACTAGGGCTGCCGCAGATACGCAGTATTTT
CDR3aa: CASSPRLGTRAAADTQYF
j_gene: TRBJ2-3
v_gene: TRBV5-8
d_gene: TRBD2
abundance: NA

CDR3nt: TGTGCCAGCAGAACAGGGGAGAACTATGGCTACACCTTC
CDR3aa: CASRTGENYGYTF
j_gene: TRBJ1-2
v_gene: TRBV6-5
d_gene: TRBD1
abundance: NA

CDR3nt: TGTGCCAGCAGCTTAGATTGGGGAGGACTGAACACTGAAGCTTTCTTT
CDR3aa: CASSLDWGGLNTEAFF
j_gene: TRBJ1-1
v_gene: TRBV11-2
d_gene: NA
abundance: NA

CDR3nt: TGTGCCAGCAGGCTGACAGGGCTGGACACTGAAGCTTTCTTT
CDR3aa: CASRLTGLDTEAFF
j_gene: TRBJ1-1
v_gene: TRBV2
d_gene: TRBD1
abundance: NA

CDR3nt: TGCGCCAGCAGCACCCAGACTAGCGGGGGGGCCGGAGAGACCCAGTACTTC
CDR3aa: CASSTQTSGGAGETQYF
j_gene: TRBJ2-5
v_gene: TRBV5-1
d_gene: TRBD2
abundance: NA

CDR3nt: TGTGCCAGCAGCCCCGGGACTAACACCTACGAGCAGTACTTC
CDR3aa: CASSPGTNTYEQYF
j_gene: TRBJ2-7
v_gene: TRBV5-4
d_gene: TRBD2
abundance: NA

CDR3nt: TGTGCCAGCTCCCTCCCGACAGGGGGCATTACTGAAGCTTTCTTT
CDR3aa: CASSLPTGGITEAFF
j_gene: TRBJ1-1
v_gene: TRBV18
d_gene: TRBD1
abundance: once

CDR3nt: TGTGCCAGCTCACCTCGGACAGGGGGCGCCGGCGGGGAGCTGTTTTTT
CDR3aa: CASSPRTGGAGGELFF
j_gene: TRBJ2-2
v_gene: TRBV18
d_gene: TRBD1
abundance: NA

CDR3nt: TGCGCCAGCAGCTTGGGAGCCCTGACCTACGAGCAGTACTTC
CDR3aa: CASSLGALTYEQYF
j_gene: TRBJ2-7
v_gene: TRBV5-1
d_gene: NA
abundance: NA

CDR3nt: TGCGCCAGCAGCTTGGTAGGGGGTGACGGGCAGTACTTC
CDR3aa: CASSLVGGDGQYF
j_gene: TRBJ2-7
v_gene: TRBV5-1
d_gene: NA
abundance: few

CDR3nt: TGTGCCAGCAATGGGGGGGCCTACAATGAGCAGTTCTTC
CDR3aa: CASNGGAYNEQFF
j_gene: TRBJ2-1
v_gene: TRBV7-2
d_gene: TRBD2
abundance: NA

CDR3nt: TGTGCCAGCAGCCAAAGGGGCTCTGGGGCCAACGTCCTGACTTTC
CDR3aa: CASSQRGSGANVLTF
j_gene: TRBJ2-6
v_gene: TRBV3-1/TRBV3-2
d_gene: NA
abundance: NA

CDR3nt: TGTGCCAGCTCACCTCTTACCGGGACAGGACATGCTAACTATGGCTACACCTTC
CDR3aa: CASSPLTGTGHANYGYTF
j_gene: TRBJ1-2
v_gene: TRBV18
d_gene: TRBD1
abundance: NA

CDR3nt: TGTGCCAGCAGCTCTCTTTCGGGCGGGGGCACAGATACGCAGTATTTT
CDR3aa: CASSSLSGGGTDTQYF
j_gene: TRBJ2-3
v_gene: TRBV11-2
d_gene: NA
abundance: few

CDR3nt: TGTGCCAGCAGCTCAACATGGAGGGGGCATGAAAAACTGTTTTTT
CDR3aa: CASSSTWRGHEKLFF
j_gene: TRBJ1-4
v_gene: TRBV6-2/TRBV6-3
d_gene: TRBD1
abundance: NA

CDR3nt: TGTGCCAGCAGCCAAGCGTCTGCTTCGGCTAGCGTGTACGAGCAGTACTTC
CDR3aa: CASSQASASASVYEQYF
j_gene: TRBJ2-7
v_gene: TRBV4-2
d_gene: NA
abundance: NA

CDR3nt: TGTGCCAGCAGCTCGGTACCAAGAAGGAGGACAGATACGCAGTATTTT
CDR3aa: CASSSVPRRRTDTQYF
j_gene: TRBJ2-3
v_gene: TRBV5-4
d_gene: NA
abundance: NA

CDR3nt: TGTGCCAGCAGCTTAGGGCTAGGCGGAAAAGAGACCCAGTACTTC
CDR3aa: CASSLGLGGKETQYF
j_gene: TRBJ2-5
v_gene: TRBV7-9
d_gene: NA
abundance: NA

CDR3nt: TGTGCCAGCAGCCAAGAGGGCCACGAGCAGTACTTC
CDR3aa: CASSQEGHEQYF
j_gene: TRBJ2-7
v_gene: TRBV14
d_gene: NA
abundance: NA

CDR3nt: TGTGCAAGTCGCTTTAAGTGTCTGGGACAGGGGGCAAATGGCTACACCTTC
CDR3aa: CASRFKCLGQGANGYTF
j_gene: TRBJ1-2
v_gene: TRBV12-2
d_gene: NA
abundance: NA

CDR3nt: TGTGCCAGCTCAAGGGACAGGGGAGGGGTCACTGAAGCTTTCTTT
CDR3aa: CASSRDRGGVTEAFF
j_gene: TRBJ1-1
v_gene: TRBV18
d_gene: TRBD1
abundance: NA

CDR3nt: TGTGCCAGCAGTTACAATCAGATGAACACTGAAGCTTTCTTT
CDR3aa: CASSYNQMNTEAFF
j_gene: TRBJ1-1
v_gene: TRBV6-5
d_gene: NA
abundance: NA

CDR3nt: TGTGCCAGCAGCTTAACTCCGAGTCAAGAGACCCAGTACTTC
CDR3aa: CASSLTPSQETQYF
j_gene: TRBJ2-5
v_gene: TRBV7-8
d_gene: NA
abundance: NA

CDR3nt: TGTGCCAGCAGCTTAGCCCTAGCGGGGGGCGAGCAGTACTTC
CDR3aa: CASSLALAGGEQYF
j_gene: TRBJ2-7
v_gene: TRBV7-2
d_gene: TRBD2
abundance: once

CDR3nt: TGTGCCAGCAGCCCCGGGACAGGGCCCACCGGGGAGCTGTTTTTT
CDR3aa: CASSPGTGPTGELFF
j_gene: TRBJ2-2
v_gene: TRBV3-1/TRBV3-2
d_gene: TRBD1
abundance: NA

CDR3nt: TGTGCCAGTAGCCGACAGGCGAACAAGGATGAGCAGTTCTTC
CDR3aa: CASSRQANKDEQFF
j_gene: TRBJ2-1
v_gene: TRBV19
d_gene: NA
abundance: NA

CDR3nt: TGCGCCAGCAGCTTGGAGTCAGGGTATGGCTACACCTTC
CDR3aa: CASSLESGYGYTF
j_gene: TRBJ1-2
v_gene: TRBV5-1
d_gene: NA
abundance: NA

CDR3nt: TGCGCCAGCAGCACACAGTTAAGAGCAGTTAGTAACGAGCAGTACTTC
CDR3aa: CASSTQLRAVSNEQYF
j_gene: TRBJ2-7
v_gene: TRBV5-1
d_gene: NA
abundance: NA

CDR3nt: TGTGCCAGCAGTCCTCCCGGCGGGGGCTGGACCTACGAGCAGTACTTC
CDR3aa: CASSPPGGGWTYEQYF
j_gene: TRBJ2-7
v_gene: TRBV27
d_gene: NA
abundance: NA

CDR3nt: TGTGCCAGCAGCTTAAGAGCCCGTGCGGCCGGGACAGATACGCAGTATTTT
CDR3aa: CASSLRARAAGTDTQYF
j_gene: TRBJ2-3
v_gene: TRBV7-9
d_gene: NA
abundance: NA

CDR3nt: TGCAGCGTAGCAGGGGGCGTTGGGGCCAACGTCCTGACTTTC
CDR3aa: CSVAGGVGANVLTF
j_gene: TRBJ2-6
v_gene: TRBV29-1
d_gene: TRBD1
abundance: NA

CDR3nt: TGTGCCAGTAGTCCGAGGACTAGCGGGGGGGGACTACTGGACGAGCAGTACTTC
CDR3aa: CASSPRTSGGGLLDEQYF
j_gene: TRBJ2-7
v_gene: TRBV19
d_gene: TRBD2
abundance: many

CDR3nt: TGTGCCAGCAGGCCCCGACAGGGACCCACCGGGGAGCTGTTTTTT
CDR3aa: CASRPRQGPTGELFF
j_gene: TRBJ2-2
v_gene: TRBV27
d_gene: TRBD1
abundance: few

CDR3nt: TGTGCCAGCAGCCAAGAACCTTTGCCCTACGGAAACACCATATATTTT
CDR3aa: CASSQEPLPYGNTIYF
j_gene: TRBJ1-3
v_gene: TRBV3-1/TRBV3-2
d_gene: NA
abundance: NA

CDR3nt: TGTGCCAGCAGTTACGAGGACATTAACAATGAGCAGTTCTTC
CDR3aa: CASSYEDINNEQFF
j_gene: TRBJ2-1
v_gene: TRBV6-2/TRBV6-3
d_gene: NA
abundance: NA

CDR3nt: TGTGCCAGCAGCCCAGACGTGCGGGGGCCCTCTGGAAACACCATATATTTT
CDR3aa: CASSPDVRGPSGNTIYF
j_gene: TRBJ1-3
v_gene: TRBV7-9
d_gene: NA
abundance: NA

CDR3nt: TGTGCCAGCAGCTTAGGTGTCGGGACAAGCTCTGGAAACACCATATATTTT
CDR3aa: CASSLGVGTSSGNTIYF
j_gene: TRBJ1-3
v_gene: TRBV7-8
d_gene: NA
abundance: NA

CDR3nt: TGTGCCAGCAGCCGCGGACAGGGGGGGACCACTGAAGCTTTCTTT
CDR3aa: CASSRGQGGTTEAFF
j_gene: TRBJ1-1
v_gene: TRBV7-2
d_gene: TRBD1
abundance: NA

CDR3nt: TGTGCCAGCGGCCGCGACAGAGATACGCAGTATTTT
CDR3aa: CASGRDRDTQYF
j_gene: TRBJ2-3
v_gene: TRBV6-5
d_gene: NA
abundance: NA

CDR3nt: TGTGCCAGTAGTAGGACCCATTCACTAGCGGGGTTGGGGAATGAGCAGTTCTTC
CDR3aa: CASSRTHSLAGLGNEQFF
j_gene: TRBJ2-1
v_gene: TRBV19
d_gene: TRBD2
abundance: NA